One and the same sample provided the 9 T cell receptor beta chains below, sequenced in a study of T cell responses to AZD1222 COVID-19 vaccine. Generated by immunoSEQ multiplex PCR, the TCRdb table keeps only in-frame clones and is missing some. The profile covers around 140,000 clones, with over 85% appearing a single time and more than 4.5% taken by the ten largest. The material was peripheral blood, obtained on day 0 of AZD1222 vaccination. Receptor source: an adult in good health.

V gene TRBV29-1 combines with J gene TRBJ2-4, with 7 bases aligning to TRBD1. This CDR3 is built from 11 residues. The junction had 3 bases not matched to a gene; V was cut back by 2 bases and J by 11 bases. Germline-derived CDR1 and CDR2 are SQVTM and ANQGSEA. CDR3 DNA sequence: TGCAGCGTTGAACGGGACAGCCTTCAGTACTTC. This sequence encodes CSVERDSLQYF.

This chain joins TRBV30 and TRBJ2-3, with 10 bases lining up with TRBD1. Germline trimming cut 3 bases from V and 2 bases from J; bases unmatched to any gene: 8. Looked up from germline, CDR1 is GTSNPN and CDR2 is SVGIG (reference sequence). This CDR3 is 16 amino acids long. The CDR3 DNA reads TGTGCCTGGAGCTACCGGGACAGGGGCCTCACAGATACGCAGTATTTT. Protein product: CAWSYRDRGLTDTQYF.

The chain employs TRBV7-3 and TRBJ2-1, with a possible D match to TRBD1 (5 bases). CDR1 is SGHTA and CDR2 is FQGTGA in the germline V gene. Trimming shortened V by 3 bases and J by 9 bases, and 18 bases separated the two germline ends. CDR3 length: 15 amino acids. CDR3 loop: CASSFLGPSGAEQFF. The CDR3 nucleotides are TGTGCCAGCAGCTTTTTGGGGCCTAGTGGGGCTGAGCAGTTCTTC.

The CDR3 DNA reads as TGTGCCAGCAGCCGAGGAACCACTAGCGGACAAGAGACCCAGTACTTC. Translated, it gives CASSRGTTSGQETQYF. This chain links TRBV9 with TRBJ2-5, with 8 bases identical to TRBD2. V was clipped by 4 bases and J by 2 bases; unmatched bases: 10. The length of the CDR3 is 16 residues. Germline values: CDR1 SGDLS, CDR2 YYNGEE.

The V gene is TRBV6-5, the J gene TRBJ1-6, with 8 bases aligning to TRBD1. Losses at the gene ends were 6 bases for V and 9 bases for J; bases not matched to a gene: 7. CDR3 length equals 14 residues. Germline CDR1 MNHEY, CDR2 SVGAGI. CDR3 DNA: TGTGCCAGCAGCCCCGACAGGGGAACTTCACCCCTCCACTTT. Its translation: CASSPDRGTSPLHF.

This chain links TRBV27 with TRBJ1-1; D remains unclear. Germline lookup yields CDR1 MNHEY and CDR2 SMNVEV (reference sequence). The CDR3 totals 13 residues. With 6 bases removed from V and 1 base from J, the gap between germline ends came to 9 bases. Here the CDR3 reads CASSPGRNTEAFF. The CDR3 DNA reads as TGTGCCAGCAGCCCTGGGAGGAACACTGAAGCTTTCTTT.

In this sample, this clone turned up a few times. The rearrangement links TRBV4-2 to TRBJ1-4; D possibly corresponds to TRBD1 (5 bases). V was cut by 4 bases and J by 4 bases, with 10 bases left in between. Germline V gene sequence: CDR1 LGHNA, CDR2 YNFKEQ. The CDR3 loop spans 14 amino acids. This chain's CDR3 is CASSLDRYNEKLFF. Here the CDR3 DNA reads TGTGCCAGCAGCCTCGACAGATATAATGAAAAACTGTTTTTT.

The chain is built from TRBV3-1 (or the pseudogene TRBV3-2) and TRBJ2-7; TRBD1 aligns across 11 bases. Germline CDR1 LGHDT, CDR2 YNNKEL (reference sequence). There are 18 residues in the CDR3. Germline trimming cut 8 bases from V and 2 bases from J; bases unmatched to any gene: 17. The CDR3 sequence: CASPKRTGGLIDPYEQYF. In DNA form, the CDR3 reads TGTGCCAGCCCGAAAAGGACAGGGGGCTTGATTGATCCCTACGAGCAGTACTTC.

This rearrangement joins TRBV7-3 to TRBJ2-7; TRBD2 matches 11 bases. This CDR3 has 15 amino acids. Germline-derived CDR1 and CDR2 are SGHTA and FQGTGA. V shed 0 bases and J 4 bases; nucleotides not matched to a gene: 2. CDR3 amino acids: CASSLTASGGYEQYF. CDR3 sequence (DNA): TGTGCCAGCAGCTTAACTGCTAGCGGGGGGTACGAGCAGTACTTC.